This TCR beta chain stems from a study of shared clonotypes between healthy human individuals. CDR3 size: 14 residues. J was trimmed by 6 bases and V by 3 bases; bases with no gene match: 6. Per the germline V gene, CDR1 is KGHSH and CDR2 is LQKENI. Only in-frame clones appear in the TCRdb table, and some are missing; sequencing was by immunoSEQ multiplex PCR. The table shows over a million clones, with approximately 80% occurring only once. The TCR was taken from a man in his late teens or twenties in good health. Some clones in this sample may be carry-over from other donors' samples. Sequenced input: memory CD4+ T cells from PBMCs. Indicated subset: CD45RA-negative fraction. The chain couples TRBV18 to TRBJ2-7; 9 positions agree with TRBD1. CDR3 residues: CASSPGQGISEQYF. In DNA form, the CDR3 reads TGTGCCAGCTCACCGGGACAGGGTATCAGCGAGCAGTACTTC. The full variable domain, completed using reference TRBV18 and TRBJ2-7, is NAGVMQNPRHLVRRRGQEARLRCSPMKGHSHVYWYRQLPEEGLKFMVYLQKENIIDESGMPKERFSAEFPKEGPSILRIQQVVRGDSAAYFCASSPGQGISEQYFGPGTRLTVT.